The present T cell receptor (beta chain) was sequenced within a study of blood T cell repertoires in COVID-19. On the study more broadly: T cells, B-cell-depleted T cells, or PBMCs supplied cDNA or gDNA.

Germline trimming cut 2 bases from V and 1 base from J; bases unmatched to any gene: 3. Per germline, CDR1 MNHEY and CDR2 SMNVEV (reference sequence). CDR3 length equals 15 residues. Using immunoSEQ multiplex PCR, the repertoire was profiled, and TCRdb retains in-frame clones only, with some absent. This sample has 200,000 or so clones, with 70% to 90% found just once. Sequencing was carried out using peripheral blood. The receptor comes from an older woman with active or convalescent COVID-19. The chain carries TRBV27 and TRBJ2-3, with 7 bases fitting TRBD1. The chain's CDR3 is CASSLDRVGTDTQYF. As DNA, the CDR3 is TGTGCCAGCAGTTTAGACAGGGTTGGCACAGATACGCAGTATTTT.